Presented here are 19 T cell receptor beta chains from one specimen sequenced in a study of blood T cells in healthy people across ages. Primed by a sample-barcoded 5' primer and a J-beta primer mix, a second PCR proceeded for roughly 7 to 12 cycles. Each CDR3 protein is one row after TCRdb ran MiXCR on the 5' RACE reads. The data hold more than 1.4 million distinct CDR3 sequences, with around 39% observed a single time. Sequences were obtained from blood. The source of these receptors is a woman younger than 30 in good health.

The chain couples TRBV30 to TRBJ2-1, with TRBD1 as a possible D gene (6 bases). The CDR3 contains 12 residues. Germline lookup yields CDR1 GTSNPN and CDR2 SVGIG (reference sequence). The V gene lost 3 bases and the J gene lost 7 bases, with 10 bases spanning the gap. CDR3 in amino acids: CAWRQGMNEQFF. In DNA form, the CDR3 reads TGTGCCTGGAGGCAGGGGATGAATGAGCAGTTCTTC.

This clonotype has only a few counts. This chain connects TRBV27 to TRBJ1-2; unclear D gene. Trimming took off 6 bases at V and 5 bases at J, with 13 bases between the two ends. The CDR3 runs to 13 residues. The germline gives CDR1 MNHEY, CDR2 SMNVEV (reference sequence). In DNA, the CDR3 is TGTGCCAGCAGAGCCACCTATGGGTATGGCTACACCTTC. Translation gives CASRATYGYGYTF.

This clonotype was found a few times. The CDR3 DNA reads as TGCAGTGCTGGATCTCTAACTCCGAGCTCCTACAATGAGCAGTTCTTC. It yields the protein CSAGSLTPSSYNEQFF. The V and J genes are TRBV20-1 and TRBJ2-1, with no clear D. CDR1 is DFQATT, CDR2 SNEGSKA, per germline (reference sequence). The CDR3 is 16 amino acids. V lost 5 bases and J 0 bases, leaving 17 bases between the germline ends.

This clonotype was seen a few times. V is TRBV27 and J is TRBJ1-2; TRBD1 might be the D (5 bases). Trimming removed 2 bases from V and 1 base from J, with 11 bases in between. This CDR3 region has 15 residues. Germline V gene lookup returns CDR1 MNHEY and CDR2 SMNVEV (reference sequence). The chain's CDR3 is CASSLTGRSNYGYTF. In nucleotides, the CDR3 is TGTGCCAGCAGTTTAACGGGACGGAGTAACTATGGCTACACCTTC.

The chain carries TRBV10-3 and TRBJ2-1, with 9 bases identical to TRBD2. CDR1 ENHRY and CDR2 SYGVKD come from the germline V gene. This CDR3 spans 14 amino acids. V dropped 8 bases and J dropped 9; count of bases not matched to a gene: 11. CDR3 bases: TGTGCCATCGGGGCGGGAGGGCCGGTGGGTGAGCAGTTCTTC. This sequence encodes CAIGAGGPVGEQFF.

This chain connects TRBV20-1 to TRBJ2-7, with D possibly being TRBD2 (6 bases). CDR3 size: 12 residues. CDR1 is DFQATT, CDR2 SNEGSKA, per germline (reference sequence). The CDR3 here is CSRRRGSYEQYF. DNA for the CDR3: TGCAGCCGGAGGAGGGGATCCTACGAGCAGTACTTC.

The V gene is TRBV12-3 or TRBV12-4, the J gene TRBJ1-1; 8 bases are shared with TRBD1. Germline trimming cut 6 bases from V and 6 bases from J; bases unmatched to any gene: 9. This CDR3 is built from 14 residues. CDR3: CASSQTGEGAEAFF. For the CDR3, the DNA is TGTGCCAGCAGCCAGACAGGGGAGGGCGCTGAAGCTTTCTTT.

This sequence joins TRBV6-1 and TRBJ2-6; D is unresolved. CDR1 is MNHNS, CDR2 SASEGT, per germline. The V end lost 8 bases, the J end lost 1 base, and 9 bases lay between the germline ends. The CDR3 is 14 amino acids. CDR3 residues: CASLRLSGANVLTF. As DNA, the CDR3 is TGTGCCAGCTTGAGATTATCTGGGGCCAACGTCCTGACTTTC.

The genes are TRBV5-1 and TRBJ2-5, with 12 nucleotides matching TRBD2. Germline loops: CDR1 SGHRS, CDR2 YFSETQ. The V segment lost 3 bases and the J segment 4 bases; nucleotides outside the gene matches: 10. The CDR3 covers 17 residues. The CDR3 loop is CASSSKKTSGGAETQYF. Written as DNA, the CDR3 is TGCGCCAGCAGCTCCAAGAAGACTAGCGGGGGCGCAGAGACCCAGTACTTC.

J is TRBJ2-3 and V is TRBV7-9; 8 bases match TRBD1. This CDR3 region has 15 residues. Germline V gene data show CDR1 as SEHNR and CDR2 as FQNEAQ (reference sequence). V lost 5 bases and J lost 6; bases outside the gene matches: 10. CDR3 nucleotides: TGTGCCAGCAGCAAAGGGCAGGGGGCCACGGATACGCAGTATTTT. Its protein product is CASSKGQGATDTQYF. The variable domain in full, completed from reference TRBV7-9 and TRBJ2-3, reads DTGVSQNPRHKITKRGQNVTFRCDPISEHNRLYWYRQTLGQGPEFLTYFQNEAQLEKSRLLSDRFSAERPKGSFSTLEIQRTEQGDSAMYLCASSKGQGATDTQYFGPGTRLTVL.

CDR3 residues: CASSQGTGGDTQYF. For the CDR3, the DNA is TGTGCCAGCAGCCAAGGCACAGGAGGGGATACGCAGTATTTT. The rearrangement links TRBV14 to TRBJ2-3, with D maybe TRBD2 (6 bases). CDR3 length: 14 amino acids. Per the germline V gene, CDR1 is SGHDN and CDR2 is FVKESK. V was shortened by 1 base and J by 6 bases, with 11 bases between the two germline ends.

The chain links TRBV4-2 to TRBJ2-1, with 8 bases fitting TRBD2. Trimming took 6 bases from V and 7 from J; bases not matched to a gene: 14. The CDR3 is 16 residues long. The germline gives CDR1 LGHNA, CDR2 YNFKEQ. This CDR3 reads CASSDPYGGATNEQFF. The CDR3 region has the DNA TGTGCCAGCAGTGACCCCTACGGGGGGGCCACGAATGAGCAGTTCTTC.

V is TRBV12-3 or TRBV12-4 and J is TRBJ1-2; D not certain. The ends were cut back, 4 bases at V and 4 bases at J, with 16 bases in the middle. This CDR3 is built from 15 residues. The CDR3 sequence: CASSSHVGSGYGYTF. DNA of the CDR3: TGTGCCAGCAGTTCTCATGTTGGGTCGGGCTATGGCTACACCTTC.

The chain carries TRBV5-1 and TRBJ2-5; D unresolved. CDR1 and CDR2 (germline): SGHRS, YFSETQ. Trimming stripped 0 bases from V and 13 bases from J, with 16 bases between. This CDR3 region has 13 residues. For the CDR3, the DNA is TGCGCCAGCAGCTTGGCTCCGGGTAAACAATTGTACTTC. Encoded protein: CASSLAPGKQLYF.

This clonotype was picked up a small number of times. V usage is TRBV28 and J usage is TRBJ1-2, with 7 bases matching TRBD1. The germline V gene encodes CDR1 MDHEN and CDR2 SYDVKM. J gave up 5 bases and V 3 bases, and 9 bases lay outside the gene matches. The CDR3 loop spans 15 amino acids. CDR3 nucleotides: TGTGCCAGCAGTTTTTTAAAGGGGGCGGGGTATGGCTACACCTTC. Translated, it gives CASSFLKGAGYGYTF.

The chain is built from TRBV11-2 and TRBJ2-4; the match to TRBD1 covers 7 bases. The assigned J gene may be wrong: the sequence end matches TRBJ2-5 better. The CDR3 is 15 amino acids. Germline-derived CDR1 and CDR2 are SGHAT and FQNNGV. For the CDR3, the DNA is TGTGCCAGCAGCCTCCGACAGGGTTTGGGAGAGACCCAGTACTTC. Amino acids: CASSLRQGLGETQYF.

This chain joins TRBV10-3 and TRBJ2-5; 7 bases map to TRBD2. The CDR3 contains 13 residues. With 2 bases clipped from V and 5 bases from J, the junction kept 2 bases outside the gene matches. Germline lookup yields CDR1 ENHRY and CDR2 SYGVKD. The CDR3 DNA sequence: TGTGCCATCAGTGAGAGGGAGGGGGAGACCCAGTACTTC. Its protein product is CAISEREGETQYF.

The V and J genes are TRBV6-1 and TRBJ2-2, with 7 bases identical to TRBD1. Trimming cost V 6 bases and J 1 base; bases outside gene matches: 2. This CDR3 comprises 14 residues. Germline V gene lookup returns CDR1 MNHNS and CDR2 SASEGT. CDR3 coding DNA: TGTGCCAGCAGCAACAGGGGGAACACCGGGGAGCTGTTTTTT. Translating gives CASSNRGNTGELFF.

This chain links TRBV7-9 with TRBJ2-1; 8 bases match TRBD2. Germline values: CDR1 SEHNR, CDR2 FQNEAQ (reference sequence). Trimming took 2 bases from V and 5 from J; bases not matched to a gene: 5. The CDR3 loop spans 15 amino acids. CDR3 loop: CASSLPAGVDNEQFF. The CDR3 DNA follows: TGTGCCAGCAGCTTACCAGCGGGGGTAGACAATGAGCAGTTCTTC.